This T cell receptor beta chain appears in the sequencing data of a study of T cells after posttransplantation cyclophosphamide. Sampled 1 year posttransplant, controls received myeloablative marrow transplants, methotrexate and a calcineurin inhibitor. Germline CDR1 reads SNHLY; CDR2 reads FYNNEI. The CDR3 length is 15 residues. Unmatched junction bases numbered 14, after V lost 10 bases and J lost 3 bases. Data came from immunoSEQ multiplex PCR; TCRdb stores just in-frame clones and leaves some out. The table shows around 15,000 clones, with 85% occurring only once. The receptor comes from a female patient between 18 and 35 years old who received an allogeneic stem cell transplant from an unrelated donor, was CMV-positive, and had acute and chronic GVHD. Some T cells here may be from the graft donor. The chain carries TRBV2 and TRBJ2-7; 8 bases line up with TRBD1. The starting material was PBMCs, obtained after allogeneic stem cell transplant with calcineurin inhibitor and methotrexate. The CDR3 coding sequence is TGTGCCATCCTACCGGACAGGGCATCTATCTACGAGCAGTACTTC. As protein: CAILPDRASIYEQYF. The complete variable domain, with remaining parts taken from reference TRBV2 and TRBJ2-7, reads EPEVTQTPSHQVTQMGQEVILRCVPISNHLYFYWYRQILGQKVEFLVSFYNNEISEKSEIFDDQFSVERPDGSNFTLKIRSTKLEDSAMYFCAILPDRASIYEQYFGPGTRLTVT.